Below, one T cell receptor (beta chain) is given with its context. A read error may be the cause here, since a much bigger clone is one base away. The missing conserved phenylalanine or tryptophan at the end of this CDR3 makes a read error likely. This entry comes from a study of metastatic and nonmetastatic thyroid tumors. About the research overall: A comparison of repertoires was made across blood and tumor or nodule tissue from malignant and benign thyroid patients.

Original analysis: Variation in CDR3 across clinicopathological groups served as the basis for constructing a distant-metastasis classifier in papillary thyroid cancer. TCRdb reprocessed the PCR reads using MiXCR. These V and J calls rely on TCRdb rather than the paper's analysis. The data contain fewer than 100,000 clones, 15% of them seen just once; the ten biggest clones take up about 3.9%. Each patient went into thyroid surgery without having received any treatment. The germline gives CDR1 MGHRA, CDR2 YSYEKL. With V trimmed by 1 base and J by 3 bases, 3 bases remained unmatched. CDR3 length equals 15 residues.

The sample taken for sequencing was blood. V is TRBV4-1 and J is TRBJ2-7; 10 bases line up with TRBD2. The TCR comes from a female donor with papillary thyroid cancer or a benign thyroid nodule (not recorded which). Some clones in this sample may be carry-over from other donors' samples. CDR3 DNA sequence: TGCGCCAGCAGCCAAGGGACTAGCGGTAACTACGAGCAGTACCTC. This gives the protein CASSQGTSGNYEQYL.